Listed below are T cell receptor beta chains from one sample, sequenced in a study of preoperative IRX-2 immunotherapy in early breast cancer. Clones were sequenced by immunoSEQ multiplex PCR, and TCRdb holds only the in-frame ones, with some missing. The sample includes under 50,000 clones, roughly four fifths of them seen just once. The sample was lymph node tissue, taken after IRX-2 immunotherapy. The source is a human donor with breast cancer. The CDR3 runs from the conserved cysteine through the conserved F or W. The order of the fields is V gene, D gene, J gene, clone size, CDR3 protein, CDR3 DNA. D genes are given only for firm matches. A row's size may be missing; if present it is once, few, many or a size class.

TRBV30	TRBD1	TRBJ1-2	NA	CAWSKDRDYGYTF	TGTGCCTGGAGTAAGGACAGGGACTATGGCTACACCTTC
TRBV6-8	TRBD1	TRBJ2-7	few	CASSYGRGQRSEQYF	TGTGCCAGCAGTTACGGCAGGGGGCAAAGAAGCGAGCAGTACTTC
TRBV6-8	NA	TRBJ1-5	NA	CASTQGYNQPQHF	TGTGCCAGCACTCAGGGTTACAATCAGCCCCAGCATTTT
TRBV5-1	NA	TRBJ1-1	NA	CASSLRQARGTEAFF	TGCGCCAGCAGCCTACGACAGGCCCGAGGGACTGAAGCTTTCTTT
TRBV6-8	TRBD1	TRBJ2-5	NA	CAISYRGEETQYF	TGTGCCATCAGTTACAGGGGGGAGGAGACCCAGTACTTC
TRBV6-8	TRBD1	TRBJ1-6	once	CASSYPGTGNSPLHF	TGTGCCAGCAGTTACCCCGGGACAGGAAATTCACCCCTCCACTTT
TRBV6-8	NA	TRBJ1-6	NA	CASSYSIRFESPLHF	TGTGCCAGCAGTTACTCGATTAGATTCGAATCACCCCTCCACTTT
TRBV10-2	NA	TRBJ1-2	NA	CASRGRSPELSYGYTF	TGCGCCAGCCGAGGGCGCAGCCCAGAGCTTTCATATGGCTACACCTTC
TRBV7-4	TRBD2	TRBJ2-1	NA	CASSSFTGTSGHNEQFF	TGTGCCAGCAGCTCCTTTACCGGGACTAGCGGTCACAATGAGCAGTTCTTC
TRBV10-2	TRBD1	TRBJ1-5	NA	CASSEMTGLLQPQHF	TGCGCCAGCAGTGAGATGACAGGGTTACTTCAGCCCCAGCATTTT
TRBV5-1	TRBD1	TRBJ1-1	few	CASSQGTGRYTEAFF	TGCGCCAGCAGCCAAGGGACAGGGAGGTACACTGAAGCTTTCTTT
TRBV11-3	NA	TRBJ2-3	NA	CASSLDAGADTQYF	TGTGCCAGCAGCTTAGATGCAGGGGCGGATACGCAGTATTTT
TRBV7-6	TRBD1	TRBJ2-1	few	CASSGHGTAYNEQFF	TGTGCCAGCAGCGGCCACGGGACAGCGTACAATGAGCAGTTCTTC
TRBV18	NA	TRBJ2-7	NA	CASSPGQGTFLSNEQYF	TGTGCCAGCTCACCTGGGCAGGGGACATTCCTCTCGAACGAGCAGTACTTC
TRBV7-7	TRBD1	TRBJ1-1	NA	CASSWATGWENTEAFF	TGTGCCAGCAGCTGGGCGACAGGGTGGGAGAACACTGAAGCTTTCTTT
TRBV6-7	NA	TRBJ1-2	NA	CASSYRIGYTF	TGTGCCAGCAGTTATCGGATTGGCTACACCTTC
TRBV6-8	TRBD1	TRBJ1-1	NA	CASSWDRGRGTEAFF	TGTGCCAGCAGTTGGGACAGGGGGCGCGGGACTGAAGCTTTCTTT
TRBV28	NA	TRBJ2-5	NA	CASGAGSQETQYF	TGTGCCAGCGGGGCAGGGTCCCAAGAGACCCAGTACTTC